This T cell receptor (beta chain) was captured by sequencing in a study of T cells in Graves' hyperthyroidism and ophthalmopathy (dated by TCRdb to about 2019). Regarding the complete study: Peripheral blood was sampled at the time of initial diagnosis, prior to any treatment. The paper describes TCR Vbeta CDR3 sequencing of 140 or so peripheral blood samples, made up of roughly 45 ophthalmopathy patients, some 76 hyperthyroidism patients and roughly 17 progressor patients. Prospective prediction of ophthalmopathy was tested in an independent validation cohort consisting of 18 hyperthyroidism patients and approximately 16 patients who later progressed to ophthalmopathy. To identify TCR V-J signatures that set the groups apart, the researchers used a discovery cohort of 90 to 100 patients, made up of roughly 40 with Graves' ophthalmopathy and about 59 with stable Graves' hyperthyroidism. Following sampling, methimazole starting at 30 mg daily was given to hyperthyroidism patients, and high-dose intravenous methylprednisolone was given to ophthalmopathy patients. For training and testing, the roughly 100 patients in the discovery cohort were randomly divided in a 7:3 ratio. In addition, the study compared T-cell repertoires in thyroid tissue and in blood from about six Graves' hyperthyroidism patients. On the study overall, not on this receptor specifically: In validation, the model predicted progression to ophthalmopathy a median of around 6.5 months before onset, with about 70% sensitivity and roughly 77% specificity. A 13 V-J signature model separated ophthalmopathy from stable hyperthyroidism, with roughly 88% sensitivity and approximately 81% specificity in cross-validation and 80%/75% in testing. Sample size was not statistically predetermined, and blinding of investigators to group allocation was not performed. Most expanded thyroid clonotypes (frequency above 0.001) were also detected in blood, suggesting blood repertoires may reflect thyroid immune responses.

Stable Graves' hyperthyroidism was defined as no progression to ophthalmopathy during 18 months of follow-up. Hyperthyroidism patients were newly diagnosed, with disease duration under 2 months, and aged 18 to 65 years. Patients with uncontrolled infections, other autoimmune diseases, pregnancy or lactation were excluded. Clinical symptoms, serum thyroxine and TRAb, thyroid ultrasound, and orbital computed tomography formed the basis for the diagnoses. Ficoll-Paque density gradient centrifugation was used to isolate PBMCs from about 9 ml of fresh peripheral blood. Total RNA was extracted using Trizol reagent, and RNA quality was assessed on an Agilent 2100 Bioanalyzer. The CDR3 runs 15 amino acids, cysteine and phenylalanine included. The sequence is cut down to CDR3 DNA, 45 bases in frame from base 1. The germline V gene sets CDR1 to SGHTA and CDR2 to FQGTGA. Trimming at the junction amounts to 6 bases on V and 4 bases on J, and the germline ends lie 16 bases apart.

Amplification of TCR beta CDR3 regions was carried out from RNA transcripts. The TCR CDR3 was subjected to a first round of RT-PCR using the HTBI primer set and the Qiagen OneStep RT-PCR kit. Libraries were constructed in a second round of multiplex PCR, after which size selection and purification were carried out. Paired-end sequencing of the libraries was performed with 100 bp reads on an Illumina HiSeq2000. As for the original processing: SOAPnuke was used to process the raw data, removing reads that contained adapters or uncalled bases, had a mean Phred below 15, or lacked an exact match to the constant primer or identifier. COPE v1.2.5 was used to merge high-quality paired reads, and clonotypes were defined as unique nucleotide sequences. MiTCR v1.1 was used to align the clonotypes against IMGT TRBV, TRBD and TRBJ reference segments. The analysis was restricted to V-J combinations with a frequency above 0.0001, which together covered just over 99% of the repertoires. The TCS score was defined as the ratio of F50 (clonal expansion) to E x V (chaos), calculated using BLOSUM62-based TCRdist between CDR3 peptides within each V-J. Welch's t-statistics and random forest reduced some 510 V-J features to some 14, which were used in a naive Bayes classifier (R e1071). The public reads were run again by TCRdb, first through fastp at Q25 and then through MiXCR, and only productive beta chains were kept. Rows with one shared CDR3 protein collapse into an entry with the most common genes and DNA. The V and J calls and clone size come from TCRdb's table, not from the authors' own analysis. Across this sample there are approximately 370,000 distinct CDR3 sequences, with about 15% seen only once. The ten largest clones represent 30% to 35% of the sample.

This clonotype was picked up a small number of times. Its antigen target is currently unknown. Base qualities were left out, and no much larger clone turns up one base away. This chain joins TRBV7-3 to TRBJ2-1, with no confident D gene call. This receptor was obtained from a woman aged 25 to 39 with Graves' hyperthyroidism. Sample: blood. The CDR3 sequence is CASSPTRAYYNEQFF. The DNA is TGTGCCAGCAGTCCAACACGGGCCTATTACAATGAGCAGTTCTTC. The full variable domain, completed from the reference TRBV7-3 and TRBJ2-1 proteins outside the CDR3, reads GAGVSQTPSNKVTEKGKYVELRCDPISGHTALYWYRQSLGQGPEFLIYFQGTGAADDSGLPNDRFFAVRPEGSVSTLKIQRTERGDSAVYLCASSPTRAYYNEQFFGPGTRLTVL.